A selection of T cell receptor beta chains follows, all from one sample in a study of cytomegalovirus exposure and HLA in healthy donors. TCRdb's table, derived via immunoSEQ multiplex PCR, lists solely in-frame clones and lacks some. The sample includes roughly 150,000 clones, approximately 77% of them seen just once. The specimen sequenced was PBMCs. The receptors stem from a man aged 18 to 30 in good health and CMV-seronegative. The CDR3 runs from the conserved cysteine through the conserved F or W. Each record gives: D gene, V gene, J gene, CDR3 protein. D genes are given only for firm matches.

.,TRBV7-9,TRBJ2-5,CASSSPEARETQYF
.,TRBV5-4,.,CASSEGLSYEQYF
TRBD1,TRBV18,TRBJ2-3,CASSPDRVKDTQYF
TRBD1,TRBV27,TRBJ2-2,CASTGTARTGELFF
TRBD1,TRBV19,TRBJ1-5,CASSIGPAGGQPQHF
TRBD1,TRBV9,.,CASSELERGTGGLYEQYF
.,TRBV21-1,TRBJ2-1,CASSPRGSGRAGGSYNEQFF
.,TRBV7-9,TRBJ1-2,CASSRDQVYGYTF
.,TRBV19,TRBJ1-2,CASSIVSGSDNYGYTF
TRBD2,TRBV12-5,TRBJ2-5,CASGPGGSETQYF
.,TRBV19,TRBJ2-7,CASSIGGVREQYF
.,TRBV27,TRBJ1-5,CASSQTGSNQPQHF
TRBD2,TRBV9,TRBJ2-5,CASSRTSGQETQYF
.,TRBV30,TRBJ1-1,CALPLVTTGTAFF
.,TRBV11-2,TRBJ2-2,CASSLASAASLGNTGELFF
.,TRBV19,TRBJ1-5,CASSISFGDQPQHF
TRBD1,TRBV7-9,TRBJ1-4,CASSLSRWDRSYEKLFF
TRBD2,TRBV6-6,TRBJ2-2,CASGGLAGDTGELFF
.,TRBV9,TRBJ1-2,CASSAGTPYYGYTF
.,TRBV7-2,TRBJ2-7,CASSPRGGAGFHEQYF
.,TRBV10-2,TRBJ1-1,CASSDDRNTEAFF
.,TRBV7-9,TRBJ1-2,CASSLGSTYGYTF
.,TRBV7-9,TRBJ1-3,CSIPTGSGNTIYF
.,TRBV5-1,TRBJ2-7,CASSLNRDVQYF
TRBD2,TRBV5-4,TRBJ2-7,CASSLGGLAGGYEQYF
.,TRBV5-1,TRBJ2-2,CASSLAGTGELFF
.,TRBV6-1,TRBJ2-7,CASSEIGTGGYEQYF
.,TRBV5-1,TRBJ2-5,CASSPPVAGQETQYF
.,TRBV5-6,TRBJ2-5,CASSWGLAIQETQYF
TRBD2,TRBV27,TRBJ2-7,CASSPTGTSGRPGEQYF
.,TRBV7-9,TRBJ2-1,CASSSTGAGYEQFF
.,TRBV11-2,TRBJ2-7,CASSPREAASSYEQYF
.,TRBV7-2,TRBJ2-7,CASSLEGRPPSYEQYF
.,TRBV7-2,TRBJ1-1,CASSHPPGSGTEAFF
.,TRBV7-9,TRBJ2-7,CASSPGETIIYEQYF
.,TRBV7-2,TRBJ2-3,CASSSFRRADTQYF
.,TRBV28,TRBJ2-3,CASSLFGCGAPRRTTDTQYF
.,TRBV9,TRBJ2-7,CASSVDLGPGNEQYF
TRBD1,TRBV19,TRBJ1-2,CASTTPTGGNYGYTF
TRBD2,TRBV7-6,TRBJ2-1,CASSLSGTTYNEQFF
.,TRBV13,TRBJ2-5,CASSPRRSWTQYF
TRBD2,TRBV6-5,.,CASSLLAGESHEQYF
.,TRBV2,TRBJ2-7,CASSEYAEGLYEQYF
TRBD1,TRBV7-2,TRBJ2-1,CASSPGTGRSYNEQFF
.,TRBV11-3,TRBJ2-3,CASSWAVNGVTDTQYF
.,TRBV7-2,TRBJ2-7,CASSHSERLYEQYF
TRBD1,TRBV27,TRBJ2-1,CASSPLGQGGHEQFF
TRBD2,TRBV27,TRBJ2-3,CASRDKAGSADTQYF
.,TRBV4-2,TRBJ2-1,CASSQAEEGEGSYNEQFF
.,TRBV9,TRBJ1-1,CASSAIRTANTEAFF